The 8 T cell receptor beta chains below all came from one sample that was sequenced in a study of fetal regulatory T cell absence and autoimmunity. Clones were read by immunoSEQ multiplex PCR, and TCRdb kept only the in-frame ones, dropping some. Among roughly 95,000 clones listed, approximately 75% were seen once. The source material was pancreas tissue. These receptors all stem from a male donor with IPEX syndrome.

The CDR3 nucleotides read TGCAGCGGACAGGTCAACACTGAAGCTTTCTTT. Encoded protein: CSGQVNTEAFF. This chain links TRBV29-1 with TRBJ1-1, with D possibly being TRBD1 (6 bases). Germline CDR1 and CDR2: SQVTM and ANQGSEA. V gave up 7 bases and J gave up 2 bases, with 8 bases separating them. This CDR3 comprises 11 residues. Looking up the rest from reference TRBV29-1 and TRBJ1-1 gives the full variable domain: SAVISQKPSRDICQRGTSLTIQCQVDSQVTMMFWYRQQPGQSLTLIATANQGSEATYESGFVIDKFPISRPNLTFSTLTVSNMSPEDSSIYLCSGQVNTEAFFGQGTRLTVV.

This chain joins TRBV5-1 and TRBJ2-3; TRBD1 aligns across 7 bases. The CDR3 spans 14 residues. Germline loops: CDR1 SGHRS, CDR2 YFSETQ. The junction had 3 bases not matched to a gene; V was cut back by 4 bases and J by 1 base. CDR3 sequence: CASSTGQGTDTQYF. CDR3 in DNA: TGCGCCAGCAGCACAGGACAGGGCACAGATACGCAGTATTTT.

The chain recombines TRBV27 with TRBJ1-5; 10 positions agree with TRBD1. The CDR3 spans 17 residues. Trimming took 6 bases from V and 2 from J; bases not matched to a gene: 10. Germline CDR1 MNHEY, CDR2 SMNVEV (reference sequence). CDR3 in DNA: TGTGCCAGCAGGCAAGGACAGGGGGATTGGGGCAATCAGCCCCAGCATTTT. It encodes CASRQGQGDWGNQPQHF.

The genes are TRBV6-5 and TRBJ1-3; D uncertain. There are 13 residues in the CDR3. Per germline, CDR1 MNHEY and CDR2 SVGAGI. The V gene lost 7 bases and the J gene lost 0 bases, with 7 bases spanning the gap. The CDR3 sequence: CASKTLSGNTIYF. CDR3 sequence (DNA): TGTGCCAGCAAAACACTCTCTGGAAACACCATATATTTT.

V is TRBV29-1 and J is TRBJ2-1; 8 positions agree with TRBD1. The length of the CDR3 is 17 residues. After removal of 3 bases from V and 0 bases from J, the junction contained 10 bases not matched to a gene. The germline V gene has CDR1 SQVTM and CDR2 ANQGSEA. The DNA for the CDR3 is TGCAGCGTTGACGACAGGGGAGAGAGGGGCTCCTACAATGAGCAGTTCTTC. Its protein is CSVDDRGERGSYNEQFF.

This clone was counted a single time. The chain joins TRBV28 to TRBJ2-7; TRBD2 aligns across 8 bases. This CDR3 has 14 residues. J gave up 5 bases and V 4 bases, and 7 bases lay outside the gene matches. CDR1 and CDR2 from the germline V gene are MDHEN and SYDVKM. CDR3 sequence: CASSWRLAFHEQYF. The CDR3 DNA follows: TGTGCCAGCAGTTGGAGACTAGCGTTTCACGAGCAGTACTTC. The full variable domain, its missing parts supplied by reference TRBV28 and TRBJ2-7, is DVKVTQSSRYLVKRTGEKVFLECVQDMDHENMFWYRQDPGLGLRLIYFSYDVKMKEKGDIPEGYSVSREKKERFSLILESASTNQTSMYLCASSWRLAFHEQYFGPGTRLTVT.

The chain joins TRBV7-2 to TRBJ2-5; TRBD2 matches at 12 bases. The CDR3 has 16 amino acids. Unmatched junction bases numbered 4, after V lost 1 base and J lost 4 bases. CDR1 and CDR2 from the germline V gene are SGHTA and FQGNSA. CDR3 protein: CASSLVASGGVETQYF. DNA for the CDR3: TGTGCCAGCAGCTTAGTGGCTAGCGGGGGGGTAGAGACCCAGTACTTC.

The rearrangement uses TRBV12-5 and TRBJ1-2, with 7 nucleotides matching TRBD1. The CDR3 length is 14 residues. The germline gives CDR1 LGHNT, CDR2 FRNRAP. V shed 6 bases, J shed 4 bases, and the junction held 8 bases outside the gene matches. CDR3 nucleotides: TGTGCTAGTGGACCCGGGGGACAGCCCTATGGCTACACCTTC. It translates to CASGPGGQPYGYTF.